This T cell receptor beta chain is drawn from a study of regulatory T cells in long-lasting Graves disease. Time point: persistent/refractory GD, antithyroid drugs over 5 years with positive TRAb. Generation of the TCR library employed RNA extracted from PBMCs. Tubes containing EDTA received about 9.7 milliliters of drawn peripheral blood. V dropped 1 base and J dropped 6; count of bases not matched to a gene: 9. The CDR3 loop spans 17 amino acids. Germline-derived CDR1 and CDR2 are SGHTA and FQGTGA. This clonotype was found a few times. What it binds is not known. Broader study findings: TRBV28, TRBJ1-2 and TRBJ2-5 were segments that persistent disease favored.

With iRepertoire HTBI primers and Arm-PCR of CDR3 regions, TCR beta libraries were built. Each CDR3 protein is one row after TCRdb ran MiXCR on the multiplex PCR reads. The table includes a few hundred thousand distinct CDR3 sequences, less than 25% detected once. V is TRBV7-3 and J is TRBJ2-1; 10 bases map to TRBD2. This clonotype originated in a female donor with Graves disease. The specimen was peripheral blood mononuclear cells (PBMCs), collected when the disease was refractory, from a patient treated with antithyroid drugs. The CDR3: CASSLSASSGSINEQFF. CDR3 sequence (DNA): TGTGCCAGCAGCTTAAGTGCCTCTAGCGGGAGTATCAATGAGCAGTTCTTC.